Listed here is a single TCR beta chain. The sample comes from a study of blood T cell repertoires in COVID-19. As for the study in general: Acute-phase and convalescent COVID-19 samples originated in the United States, Italy and Spain. T cells, B-cell-depleted T cells, or PBMCs provided the cDNA or gDNA that served as material.

In the source study's methods: Cell counts per sample came from amplifying reference gene primers. Here immunoSEQ multiplex PCR was the method, and the copy in TCRdb shows in-frame clones only, minus some. That table supplies the V and J calls and clone size; D and trimming were determined from the DNA. The table has roughly 250,000 clones, around 90% seen once. V lost 0 bases to trimming and J lost 8 bases; unmatched junction nucleotides: 8. The CDR3 is 16 amino acids. Looked up from germline, CDR1 is MGHRA and CDR2 is YSYEKL. This clonotype originated in a woman between 35 and 50 years old with acute COVID-19. Sequenced sample: PBMCs or T cells enriched from blood (not recorded which). The chain has TRBV4-1 and TRBJ2-1, with 9 nucleotides matching TRBD2. In DNA, the CDR3 is TGCGCCAGCAGCCAAGAGGGTAGCGGGAGAAGGTATGAGCAGTTCTTC. Translating it yields CASSQEGSGRRYEQFF.